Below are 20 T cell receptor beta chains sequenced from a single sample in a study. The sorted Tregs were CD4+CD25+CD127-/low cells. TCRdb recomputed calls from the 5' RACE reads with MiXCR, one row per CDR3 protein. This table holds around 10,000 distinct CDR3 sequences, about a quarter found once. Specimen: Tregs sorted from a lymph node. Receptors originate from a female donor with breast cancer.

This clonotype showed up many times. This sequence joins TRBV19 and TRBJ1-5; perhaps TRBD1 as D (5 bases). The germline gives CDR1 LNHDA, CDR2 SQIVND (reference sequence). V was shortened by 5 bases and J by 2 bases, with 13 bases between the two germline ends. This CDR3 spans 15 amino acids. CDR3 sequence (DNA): TGTGCCAGTAGTTGGGGCCGGGCCGGCAATCAGCCCCAGCATTTT. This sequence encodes CASSWGRAGNQPQHF.

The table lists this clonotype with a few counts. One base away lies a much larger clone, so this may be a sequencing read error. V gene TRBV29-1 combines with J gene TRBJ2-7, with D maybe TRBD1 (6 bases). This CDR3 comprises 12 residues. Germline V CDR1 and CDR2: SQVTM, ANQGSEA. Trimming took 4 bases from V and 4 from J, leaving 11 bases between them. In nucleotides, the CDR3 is TGCAGCGTTGTTGGGGGCATGTACGAGCAGTACTTC. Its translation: CSVVGGMYEQYF.

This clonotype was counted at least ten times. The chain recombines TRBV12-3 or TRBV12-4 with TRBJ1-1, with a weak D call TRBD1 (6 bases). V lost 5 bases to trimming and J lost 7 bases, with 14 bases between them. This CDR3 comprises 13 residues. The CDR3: CASSLAGVSEAFF. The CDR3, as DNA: TGTGCCAGCAGTCTCGCAGGGGTTAGTGAAGCTTTCTTT.

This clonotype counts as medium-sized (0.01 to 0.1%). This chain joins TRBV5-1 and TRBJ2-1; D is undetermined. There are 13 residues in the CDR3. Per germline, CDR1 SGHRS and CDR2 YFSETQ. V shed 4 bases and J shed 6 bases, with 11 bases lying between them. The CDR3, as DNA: TGCGCCAGCAGCCCCCAGCTAGTCAATGAGCAGTTCTTC. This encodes CASSPQLVNEQFF.

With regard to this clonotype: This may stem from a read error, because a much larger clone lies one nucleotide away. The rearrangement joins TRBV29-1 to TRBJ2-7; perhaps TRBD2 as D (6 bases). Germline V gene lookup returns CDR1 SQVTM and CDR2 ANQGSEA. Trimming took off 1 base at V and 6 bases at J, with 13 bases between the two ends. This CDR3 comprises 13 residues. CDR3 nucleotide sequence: TGCAGCGTTGAAGCCGGGGGAGGCGTCGAGCAGTACTTC. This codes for CSVEAGGGVEQYF.

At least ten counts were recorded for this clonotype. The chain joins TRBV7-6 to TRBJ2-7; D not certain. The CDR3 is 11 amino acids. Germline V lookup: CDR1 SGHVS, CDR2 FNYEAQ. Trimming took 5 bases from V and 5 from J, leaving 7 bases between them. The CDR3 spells CASSISHEQYF. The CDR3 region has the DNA TGTGCCAGCAGCATAAGCCACGAGCAGTACTTC.

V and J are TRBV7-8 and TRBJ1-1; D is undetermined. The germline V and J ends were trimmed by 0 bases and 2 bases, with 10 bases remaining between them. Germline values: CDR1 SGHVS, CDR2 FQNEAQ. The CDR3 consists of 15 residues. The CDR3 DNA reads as TGTGCCAGCAGCTTAGCCGGCCCCCGAAACACTGAAGCTTTCTTT. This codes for CASSLAGPRNTEAFF.

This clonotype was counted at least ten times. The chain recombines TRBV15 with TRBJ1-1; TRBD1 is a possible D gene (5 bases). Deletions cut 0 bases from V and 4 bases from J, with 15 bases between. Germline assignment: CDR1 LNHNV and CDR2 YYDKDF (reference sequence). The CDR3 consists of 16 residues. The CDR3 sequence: CATSRDLGVKGTEAFF. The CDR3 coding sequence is TGTGCCACCAGCAGAGATCTAGGGGTTAAGGGCACTGAAGCTTTCTTT.

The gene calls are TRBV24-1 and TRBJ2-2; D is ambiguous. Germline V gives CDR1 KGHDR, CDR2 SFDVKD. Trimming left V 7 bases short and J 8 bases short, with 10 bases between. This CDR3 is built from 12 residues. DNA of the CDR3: TGTGCCACCAGGAAGAGCACTGGGGAGCTGTTTTTT. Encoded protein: CATRKSTGELFF.

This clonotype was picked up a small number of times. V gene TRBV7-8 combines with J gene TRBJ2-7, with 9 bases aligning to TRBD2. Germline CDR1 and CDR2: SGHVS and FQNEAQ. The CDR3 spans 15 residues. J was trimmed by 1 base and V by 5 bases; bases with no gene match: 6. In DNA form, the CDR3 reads TGTGCCAGCAGCCCCAAAGCGGGGGGTTCCTACGAGCAGTACTTC. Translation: CASSPKAGGSYEQYF.

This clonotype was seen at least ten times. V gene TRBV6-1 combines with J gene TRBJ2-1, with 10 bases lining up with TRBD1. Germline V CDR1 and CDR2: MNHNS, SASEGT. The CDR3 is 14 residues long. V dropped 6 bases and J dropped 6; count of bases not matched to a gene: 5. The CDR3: CASSWTGGPNEQFF. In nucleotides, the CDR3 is TGTGCCAGCAGCTGGACAGGGGGGCCCAATGAGCAGTTCTTC.

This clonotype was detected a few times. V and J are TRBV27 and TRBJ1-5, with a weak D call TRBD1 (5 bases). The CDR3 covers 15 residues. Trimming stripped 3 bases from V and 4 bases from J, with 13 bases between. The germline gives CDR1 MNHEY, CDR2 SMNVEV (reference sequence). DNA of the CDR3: TGTGCCAGCAGTTTGAGGGACGGCGCAAATCAGCCCCAGCATTTT. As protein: CASSLRDGANQPQHF.

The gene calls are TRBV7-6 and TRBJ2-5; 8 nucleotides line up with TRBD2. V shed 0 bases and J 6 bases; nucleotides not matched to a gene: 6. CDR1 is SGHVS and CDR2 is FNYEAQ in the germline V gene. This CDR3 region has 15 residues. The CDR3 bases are TGTGCCAGCAGCTTAGCCCGCGGGGGGCCAAAGACCCAGTACTTC. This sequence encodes CASSLARGGPKTQYF.

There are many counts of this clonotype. This CDR3 reads CASSLNPSSGNTIYF. For the CDR3, the DNA is TGTGCCAGCAGCTTAAACCCAAGCTCTGGAAACACCATATATTTT. The chain combines TRBV7-2 with TRBJ1-3; D uncertain. Trimming stripped 2 bases from V and 0 bases from J, with 8 bases between. The CDR3 totals 15 residues. Per germline, CDR1 SGHTA and CDR2 FQGNSA.

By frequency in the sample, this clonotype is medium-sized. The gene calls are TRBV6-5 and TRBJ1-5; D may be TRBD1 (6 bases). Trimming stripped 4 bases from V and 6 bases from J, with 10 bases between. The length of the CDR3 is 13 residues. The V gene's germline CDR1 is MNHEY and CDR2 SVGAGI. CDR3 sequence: CASSSGGGQPQHF. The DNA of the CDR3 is TGTGCCAGCAGTTCTGGGGGCGGTCAGCCCCAGCATTTT.

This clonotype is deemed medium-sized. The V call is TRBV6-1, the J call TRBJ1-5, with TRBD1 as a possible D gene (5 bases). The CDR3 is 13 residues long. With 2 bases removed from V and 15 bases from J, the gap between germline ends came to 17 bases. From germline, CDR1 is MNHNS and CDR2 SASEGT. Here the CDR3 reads CASSESVTGSRHF. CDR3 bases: TGTGCCAGCAGTGAATCTGTCACAGGCTCCAGGCATTTT.

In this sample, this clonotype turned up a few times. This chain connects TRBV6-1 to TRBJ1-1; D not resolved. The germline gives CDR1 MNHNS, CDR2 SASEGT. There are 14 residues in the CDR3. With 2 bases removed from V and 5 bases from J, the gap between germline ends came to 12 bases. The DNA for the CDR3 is TGTGCCAGCAGTGAACACAGAGAGAGGACTGAAGCTTTCTTT. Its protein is CASSEHRERTEAFF.

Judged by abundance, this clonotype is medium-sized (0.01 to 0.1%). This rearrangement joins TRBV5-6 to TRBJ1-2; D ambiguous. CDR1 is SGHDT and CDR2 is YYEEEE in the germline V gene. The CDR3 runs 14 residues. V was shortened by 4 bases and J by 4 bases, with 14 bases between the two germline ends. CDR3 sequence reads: CASSLRRALYGYTF. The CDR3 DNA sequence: TGTGCCAGCAGCCTGCGCCGGGCTCTCTATGGCTACACCTTC.

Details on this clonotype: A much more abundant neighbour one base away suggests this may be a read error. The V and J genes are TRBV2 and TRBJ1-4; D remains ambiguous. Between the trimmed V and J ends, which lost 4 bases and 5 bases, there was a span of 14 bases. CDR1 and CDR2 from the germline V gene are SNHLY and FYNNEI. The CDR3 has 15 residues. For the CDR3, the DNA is TGTGCCAGCAGTGGAAACGCCATCCCAAATGAAAAACTGTTTTTT. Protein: CASSGNAIPNEKLFF. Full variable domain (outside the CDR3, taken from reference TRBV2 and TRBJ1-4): EPEVTQTPSHQVTQMGQEVILRCVPISNHLYFYWYRQILGQKVEFLVSFYNNEISEKSEIFDDQFSVERPDGSNFTLKIRSTKLEDSAMYFCASSGNAIPNEKLFFGSGTQLSVL.

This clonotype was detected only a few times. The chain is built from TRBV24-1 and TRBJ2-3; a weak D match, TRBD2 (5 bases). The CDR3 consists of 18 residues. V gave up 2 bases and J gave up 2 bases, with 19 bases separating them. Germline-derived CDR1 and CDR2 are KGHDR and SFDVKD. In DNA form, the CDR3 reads TGTGCCACCAGTGATTCACCTAGATTTGAGAGGGACACAGATACGCAGTATTTT. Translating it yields CATSDSPRFERDTDTQYF.